The 14 T cell receptor beta chains listed next were all sequenced from one sample in a study of T cells in Graves' hyperthyroidism and ophthalmopathy. TCR beta CDR3 sequences were amplified from RNA transcripts. With the HTBI primer set, the TCR CDR3 went through a first round of RT-PCR. MiXCR, applied by TCRdb to the multiplex PCR reads, yields one record per CDR3 protein. Of over 200,000 distinct CDR3 sequences listed, 15% to 20% are singletons. The sample was blood. These receptor sequences come from a man between 35 and 55 years old with Graves' hyperthyroidism.

This clonotype was observed many times. The rearrangement joins TRBV2 to TRBJ2-1; the match to TRBD2 covers 7 bases. There are 12 residues in the CDR3. Per germline, CDR1 SNHLY and CDR2 FYNNEI. V shed 11 bases, J shed 7 bases, and the junction held 8 bases outside the gene matches. CDR3 DNA: TGTGCCGGGGGGAGGGAGCGAAATGAGCAGTTCTTC. This encodes CAGGRERNEQFF.

This clonotype appeared many times. V gene TRBV11-2 combines with J gene TRBJ2-5; 15 positions agree with TRBD2. The CDR3 is 17 amino acids. Trimming took 0 bases from V and 7 from J; bases not matched to a gene: 6. The germline gives CDR1 SGHAT, CDR2 FQNNGV. Written as DNA, the CDR3 is TGTGCCAGCAGCTTAGATGGACTAGCGGGGGGGCCGGGGACCCAGTACTTC. Its translation: CASSLDGLAGGPGTQYF.

This clonotype came up many times. The CDR3 loop reads CASRPATDTQYF. The CDR3 region has the DNA TGTGCCAGCAGACCCGCTACAGATACGCAGTATTTT. The rearrangement joins TRBV2 to TRBJ2-3; no clear D. V lost 6 bases and J lost 3, with 7 bases in between. Germline loops: CDR1 SNHLY, CDR2 FYNNEI. CDR3 length: 12 amino acids.

V and J are TRBV5-5 and TRBJ1-2; the D gene is possibly TRBD1 (5 bases). This CDR3 contains 16 residues. Germline values: CDR1 SGHKS, CDR2 YYEKEE (reference sequence). Trimming cost V 4 bases and J 5 bases, with 21 bases left between them. In DNA, the CDR3 is TGTGCCAGCAGCACGGACCCAGGGATTGAACTTTATGGCTACACCTTC. Translating gives CASSTDPGIELYGYTF.

The gene calls are TRBV6-2 or TRBV6-3 and TRBJ1-5; tentative D call: TRBD1 (6 bases). Trimming left V 6 bases short and J 0 bases short, with 12 bases between. Germline loops: CDR1 MNHEY, CDR2 SVGEGT. The CDR3 runs to 15 residues. The CDR3 protein is CASSGTRNSNQPQHF. Written as DNA, the CDR3 is TGTGCCAGCAGCGGGACAAGGAATAGCAATCAGCCCCAGCATTTT.

J is TRBJ2-7 and V is TRBV6-1; maybe TRBD1 (5 bases). The CDR3 loop spans 12 amino acids. Germline V gene sequence: CDR1 MNHNS, CDR2 SASEGT. V lost 5 bases and J lost 4, with 9 bases in between. CDR3 protein: CASSRQRYEQYF. As DNA, the CDR3 is TGTGCCAGCAGTCGACAGAGATACGAGCAGTACTTC.

This chain links TRBV24-1 with TRBJ2-2; D uncertain. V lost 7 bases and J lost 3, with 14 bases in between. This CDR3 has 15 residues. Germline loops: CDR1 KGHDR, CDR2 SFDVKD. CDR3 sequence reads: CATSPTLGYTGELFF. CDR3 nucleotide sequence: TGTGCCACCAGCCCTACTTTGGGGTACACCGGGGAGCTGTTTTTT.

This clonotype was counted a few times. At one end the junction does not follow the germline gene, possibly because of a read error. The chain joins TRBV12-3 or TRBV12-4 to TRBJ2-5; 15 nucleotides agree with TRBD2. The CDR3 loop spans 17 amino acids. The DNA of the CDR3 is TGTGTCAGCAGTTCCTGGACTAGCGGGGGGGAGGGGGAGACCCAGTACTTC. It translates to CVSSSWTSGGEGETQYF.

This clonotype was picked up many times. This rearrangement joins TRBV2 to TRBJ2-2; D remains ambiguous. The CDR3 spans 14 residues. Per the germline V gene, CDR1 is SNHLY and CDR2 is FYNNEI. Trimming pared 7 bases from V and 4 bases from J, leaving 13 bases between. The CDR3 protein is CASIGPSGTGELFF. Written as DNA, the CDR3 is TGTGCCAGCATAGGGCCCTCAGGCACCGGGGAGCTGTTTTTT. The whole variable domain, filled in from reference TRBV2 and TRBJ2-2, reads EPEVTQTPSHQVTQMGQEVILRCVPISNHLYFYWYRQILGQKVEFLVSFYNNEISEKSEIFDDQFSVERPDGSNFTLKIRSTKLEDSAMYFCASIGPSGTGELFFGEGSRLTVL.

This clonotype was seen repeatedly, ten times or more. The V and J genes are TRBV29-1 and TRBJ2-3, with TRBD2 identical over 11 bases. This CDR3 has 15 residues. V lost 6 bases, J lost 5 bases, and 10 bases stayed unmatched. Germline CDR1 SQVTM, CDR2 ANQGSEA. The CDR3 protein is CSVFRLAGREDTQYF. CDR3 DNA: TGCAGCGTCTTCCGACTAGCGGGGAGGGAAGATACGCAGTATTTT.

This clonotype was counted once. A much more abundant neighbour one base away suggests this may be a read error. In DNA, the CDR3 is TGTGCCAGCAGTTTCTTATACAGTGAAAGCTCCTGCGAGCAGTACTTC. Translating gives CASSFLYSESSCEQYF. The chain combines TRBV28 with TRBJ2-7; no clear D gene. Germline CDR1 and CDR2: MDHEN and SYDVKM. The CDR3 sequence is 16 residues long.

This clonotype has a count of ten or more. The V call is TRBV12-3 or TRBV12-4, the J call TRBJ1-6, with D unresolved. The CDR3 loop spans 13 amino acids. V was shortened by 6 bases and J by 10 bases, with 13 bases between the two germline ends. The CDR3 sequence is CASRLTDGSPLHF. The CDR3 nucleotides are TGTGCCAGCAGACTGACTGACGGGTCACCCCTCCACTTT.

This clonotype was picked up many times. The chain carries TRBV2 and TRBJ1-1, with D uncertain. The CDR3 sequence is 12 residues long. CDR1 SNHLY and CDR2 FYNNEI come from the germline V gene. The V end was cut by 7 bases, the J end by 1 base, with 7 bases between. In DNA, the CDR3 is TGTGCCAGCACGGCAGAGAACACTGAAGCTTTCTTT. It codes for CASTAENTEAFF.

This clonotype was observed at least ten times. The chain carries TRBV5-1 and TRBJ1-6, with TRBD1 matching over 8 bases. The CDR3 is made up of 15 amino acids. CDR1 is SGHRS, CDR2 YFSETQ, per germline. V lost 4 bases, J lost 7 bases, and 7 bases stayed unmatched. CDR3 amino acids: CASSKTGTGNSPLHF. The CDR3 DNA reads as TGCGCCAGCAGCAAAACCGGGACAGGCAATTCACCCCTCCACTTT. Full variable domain (rest looked up from reference TRBV5-1 and TRBJ1-6): KAGVTQTPRYLIKTRGQQVTLSCSPISGHRSVSWYQQTPGQGLQFLFEYFSETQRNKGNFPGRFSGRQFSNSRSEMNVSTLELGDSALYLCASSKTGTGNSPLHFGNGTRLTVT.